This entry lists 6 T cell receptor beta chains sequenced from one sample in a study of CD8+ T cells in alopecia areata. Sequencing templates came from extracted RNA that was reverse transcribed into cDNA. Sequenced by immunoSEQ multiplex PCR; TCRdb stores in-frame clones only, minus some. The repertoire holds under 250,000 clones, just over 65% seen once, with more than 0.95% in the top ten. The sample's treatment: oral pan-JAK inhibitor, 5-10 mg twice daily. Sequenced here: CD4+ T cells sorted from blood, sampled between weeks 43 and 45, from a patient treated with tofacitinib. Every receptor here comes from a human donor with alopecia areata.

In DNA, the CDR3 is TGTGCCAGCAACGAGCGGGGGGGCATAGATACGCAGTATTTT. Residues: CASNERGGIDTQYF. This sequence joins TRBV9 and TRBJ2-3; TRBD2 aligns across 10 bases. Germline lookup yields CDR1 SGDLS and CDR2 YYNGEE. With V trimmed by 6 bases and J by 5 bases, 6 bases remained unmatched. This CDR3 has 14 residues.

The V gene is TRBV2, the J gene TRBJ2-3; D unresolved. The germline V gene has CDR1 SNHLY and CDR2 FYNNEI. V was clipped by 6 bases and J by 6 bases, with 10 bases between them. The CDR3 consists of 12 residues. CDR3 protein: CASRALFDTQYF. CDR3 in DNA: TGTGCCAGCAGAGCCCTGTTTGATACGCAGTATTTT.

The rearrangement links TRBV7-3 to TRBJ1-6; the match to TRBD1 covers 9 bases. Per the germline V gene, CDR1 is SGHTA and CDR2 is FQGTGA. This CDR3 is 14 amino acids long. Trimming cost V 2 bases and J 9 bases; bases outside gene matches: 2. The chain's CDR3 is CASSLGTGSSPLHF. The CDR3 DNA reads TGTGCCAGCAGCTTAGGGACAGGGAGTTCACCCCTCCACTTT.

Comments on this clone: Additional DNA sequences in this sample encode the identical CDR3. The CDR3 sequence is CSVAGTDNQPQHF. The CDR3 coding sequence is TGCAGCGTGGCCGGGACAGACAATCAGCCCCAGCATTTT. The chain has TRBV29-1 and TRBJ1-5, with 7 positions matching TRBD1. V gave up 6 bases and J gave up 3 bases; unmatched junction bases: 5. CDR1 and CDR2 (germline): SQVTM, ANQGSEA. The CDR3 is 13 amino acids.

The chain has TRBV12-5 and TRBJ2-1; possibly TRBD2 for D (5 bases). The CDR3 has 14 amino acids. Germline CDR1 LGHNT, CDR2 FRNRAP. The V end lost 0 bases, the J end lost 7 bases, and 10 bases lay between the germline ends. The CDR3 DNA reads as TGTGCTAGTGGTTTGGTACTTCGGGGAAATGAGCAGTTCTTC. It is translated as CASGLVLRGNEQFF.

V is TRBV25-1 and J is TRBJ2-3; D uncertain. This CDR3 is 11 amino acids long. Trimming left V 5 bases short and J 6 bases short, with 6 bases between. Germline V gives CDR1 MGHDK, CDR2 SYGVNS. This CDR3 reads CASSRMDTQYF. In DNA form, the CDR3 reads TGTGCCAGCAGTCGGATGGATACGCAGTATTTT.